Listed below are T cell receptor beta chains from one sample, sequenced in a study of T cells in localized non-small cell lung cancer. TCRdb keeps only in-frame clones here, not all; method: immunoSEQ multiplex PCR. The sample holds 72,000 or so clones, 84% seen once. The material sequenced was peripheral blood, taken before any cancer treatment. The receptors were gathered from a female donor over 55 with stage I lung adenocarcinoma. Each CDR3 is given with its conserved first and last residue. A D gene is named only where the DNA matches it firmly. Size tells how often a clone was seen (once, few, many) or the class of an expanded clone, and some rows leave it out.

size	V	D	J	DNA	CDR3
.	TRBV6-6	TRBD1	TRBJ2-3	TGTGCCAGCAGTGGGGACAGGAGATCTAGCACAGATACGCAGTATTTT	CASSGDRRSSTDTQYF
.	TRBV12-5	TRBD2	TRBJ2-3	TGTGCTAGTGGTTTGTCTAGCGGAGATACGCAGTATTTT	CASGLSSGDTQYF
.	TRBV2	.	TRBJ2-1	TGTGCCAGCAGTGAAGCAGGTTTGGTTTCTCGAGAGCAGTTCTTC	CASSEAGLVSREQFF
.	TRBV27	.	TRBJ2-7	TGTGCCAGCAGAAACGGCGAAGCAGGGTGGGGTGGGGAGCAGTACTTC	CASRNGEAGWGGEQYF
.	TRBV5-1	TRBD1	TRBJ1-1	TGCGCCAGCAGCTTGGAGGGACAGGGAGGAACTGAAGCTTTCTTT	CASSLEGQGGTEAFF
.	TRBV18	TRBD1	TRBJ2-7	TGTGCCAGCTCAAAGAGCGGCCAGGGGGTCTCCTTGCAGTACTTC	CASSKSGQGVSLQYF
.	TRBV2	TRBD2	TRBJ2-2	TGTGCCAGCAGGATGGGGGGAGGGCCTTCGAACACCGGGGAGCTGTTTTTT	CASRMGGGPSNTGELFF
.	TRBV5-1	.	TRBJ2-2	TGCGCCAGCAGCTTGGCCCACGGGGGTGAGAACACCGGGGAGCTGTTTTTT	CASSLAHGGENTGELFF
.	TRBV7-9	TRBD1	TRBJ1-1	TGTGCCAGCAGCTTCCCGACAGGGGGCATAAACACTGAAGCTTTCTTT	CASSFPTGGINTEAFF
once	TRBV6-5	.	TRBJ1-6	TGTGCCAGCGGGGGACGCCCAGCCCCCCCCCTCCACTTT	CASGGRPAPPLHF
.	TRBV6-1	TRBD1	TRBJ1-1	TGTGCCAGCAGTGGGTTACAGGGGATAGGCTCCTCCACGATGAACACTGAAGCTTTCTTT	CASSGLQGIGSSTMNTEAFF
few	TRBV6-1	.	TRBJ1-5	TGTGCCAGCAGCGAGTTCGGGAGGCAGCCCCAGCATTTT	CASSEFGRQPQHF
.	TRBV6-5	.	TRBJ2-2	TGTGCCAGCAAGTGGGGGGCGCAAAACACCGGGGAGCTGTTTTTT	CASKWGAQNTGELFF
.	TRBV19	.	TRBJ1-1	TGTGCCAGTAGTGCAGGGGAGAACACTGAAGCTTTCTTT	CASSAGENTEAFF
once	TRBV7-9	.	TRBJ1-2	TGTGCCAGCAGCTTAACGACAAGCTATGGCTACACCTTC	CASSLTTSYGYTF
.	TRBV14	TRBD1	TRBJ1-3	TGTGCCAGCAGCCAGGGGGACAGGGGGCTTGGAAACACCATATATTTT	CASSQGDRGLGNTIYF
.	TRBV6-6	.	TRBJ2-7	TGTGCCAGCAGTTCTACCTCCTACGAGCAGTACTTC	CASSSTSYEQYF
.	TRBV6-1	TRBD2	TRBJ2-2	TGTGCCAGCAGTGACAAACTGAGCGGGAGTTGGACCGGGGAGCTGTTTTTT	CASSDKLSGSWTGELFF
.	TRBV5-1	.	TRBJ1-3	TGCGCCAGCAGCTTTGGGGCGGGCGGTGAGGACACCATATATTTT	CASSFGAGGEDTIYF
.	TRBV18	.	TRBJ1-6	TGTGCCAGCTCACCACCAGGAGGCATACATAATTCACCCCTCCACTTT	CASSPPGGIHNSPLHF
.	TRBV7-8	TRBD2	TRBJ2-3	TGTGCCAGCAGCTCACTCCGCAGCGGGGGGGAAGGAAATACGCAGTATTTT	CASSSLRSGGEGNTQYF
few	TRBV2	TRBD1	TRBJ1-5	TGTGCCAGCAGTCCGCGACAGGGGGCGCCCCAGCATTTT	CASSPRQGAPQHF
.	TRBV7-9	.	TRBJ1-4	TGTGCCAGCAGCTTACGGGAGGGATCAAATGAAAAACTGTTTTTT	CASSLREGSNEKLFF
.	TRBV19	.	TRBJ1-2	TGTGCCAGTAGGGACGGAGGGAGCTCCATCGGGTATGGCTACACCTTC	CASRDGGSSIGYGYTF
.	TRBV7-2	.	TRBJ1-2	TGTGCCAGCAGCCTAGGGATCGGGTATGGCTACACCTTC	CASSLGIGYGYTF
.	TRBV4-1	TRBD2	TRBJ2-2	TGCGCCAGCAGCCAAACCGGGACTACCCTGACTGCAGGGGAGCTGTTTTTT	CASSQTGTTLTAGELFF
.	TRBV5-1	.	TRBJ2-1	TGCGCCAGCAGCACTGCCGGGACAACCACCAATGAGCAGTTCTTC	CASSTAGTTTNEQFF
.	TRBV30	.	TRBJ2-7	TGTGCCTGGAGTTCCGGAAGCCGCTCCTACGAGCAGTACTTC	CAWSSGSRSYEQYF
.	TRBV19	TRBD1	TRBJ1-5	TGTGCCAGTAGTGGACGACAGGGTGGACTGATTCAGCCCCAGCATTTT	CASSGRQGGLIQPQHF
.	TRBV7-2	TRBD1	TRBJ1-2	TGTGCCAGCAGCCTCCTAGGACAGGGCTATGGCTACACCTTC	CASSLLGQGYGYTF
few	TRBV6-1	.	TRBJ2-1	TGTGCCAGCAGTGGGGGTTCTTCCTACAATGAGCAGTTCTTC	CASSGGSSYNEQFF